The 18 T cell receptor beta chains in this list originate from one sample, sequenced in a study of CD8+CD57+ T cells in acquired aplastic anemia. Genomic DNA served as template for TCR beta VDJ and CDR3 profiling. TCRdb analysed the reads with MiXCR anew, one entry per CDR3 protein. The sample carries about 200,000 distinct CDR3 sequences, roughly 45% recorded once. Flow cytometry had shown expanded CD8+CD57+ cells in the patients chosen for sequencing. The sample comprised sorted CD4+, CD8+, or CD8+CD57+ T cells (not recorded which) from PBMCs. These receptors all come from a human donor with aplastic anemia.

The chain links TRBV7-2 to TRBJ2-7, with D perhaps TRBD1 (5 bases). The V end lost 1 base, the J end lost 0 bases, and 10 bases lay between the germline ends. Germline V CDR1 and CDR2: SGHTA, FQGNSA. This CDR3 has 15 amino acids. The CDR3 DNA is TGTGCCAGCAGCTTAGTTACAGGAGACTCCTACGAGCAGTACTTC. Translating gives CASSLVTGDSYEQYF.

The chain employs TRBV18 and TRBJ2-1, with D tentatively TRBD1 (6 bases). The V end was cut by 5 bases, the J end by 4 bases, with 18 bases between. This CDR3 is built from 16 residues. CDR1 and CDR2 (germline): KGHSH, LQKENI. CDR3 amino acids: CASSSQNGQPYNEQFF. CDR3 coding DNA: TGTGCCAGCTCATCTCAGAACGGACAGCCTTACAATGAGCAGTTCTTC.

This clonotype was counted many times. The chain recombines TRBV6-6 with TRBJ2-3; D may be TRBD1 (6 bases). Germline-derived CDR1 and CDR2 are MNHNY and SVGAGI (reference sequence). The CDR3 runs 11 residues. The CDR3 loop reads CDTGYTDTQYF. The CDR3 nucleotides read TGTGACACAGGGTACACAGATACGCAGTATTTT.

The chain uses TRBV7-3 and TRBJ1-1, with D perhaps matching TRBD1 (5 bases). Per germline, CDR1 SGHTA and CDR2 FQGTGA. Trimming took 5 bases from V and 6 from J, leaving 13 bases between them. The CDR3 contains 13 residues. The CDR3 sequence: CASSPGPKAEAFF. CDR3 coding DNA: TGTGCCAGCAGCCCGGGACCTAAGGCTGAAGCTTTCTTT.

This chain links TRBV5-4 with TRBJ2-1, with 9 bases aligning to TRBD1. Germline assignment: CDR1 SGHNT and CDR2 YYREEE (reference sequence). Losses at the gene ends were 3 bases for V and 3 bases for J; bases not matched to a gene: 10. This CDR3 has 17 residues. Written as DNA, the CDR3 is TGTGCCAGCAGCTCCCCTCCGGGACAGGGTAACTACAATGAGCAGTTCTTC. Protein sequence: CASSSPPGQGNYNEQFF.

The chain joins TRBV20-1 to TRBJ2-3; D uncertain. CDR1 DFQATT and CDR2 SNEGSKA come from the germline V gene (reference sequence). The CDR3 runs 12 residues. The V end lost 6 bases, the J end lost 0 bases, and 7 bases lay between the germline ends. This CDR3 is CSAQISTDTQYF. CDR3 DNA: TGCAGTGCCCAGATTAGCACAGATACGCAGTATTTT.

The V and J genes are TRBV10-3 and TRBJ2-2; the D is unclear. Per germline, CDR1 ENHRY and CDR2 SYGVKD. The CDR3 contains 12 residues. V was pared by 3 bases and J by 7 bases, with 6 bases between. The CDR3 coding sequence is TGTGCCATCAGTGAAGAAAGCGGGGAGCTGTTTTTT. Translation gives CAISEESGELFF.

This clonotype was counted ten times or more. The rearrangement links TRBV11-2 to TRBJ1-2; D is unclear. This CDR3 is 14 amino acids long. V lost 3 bases to trimming and J lost 4 bases, with 12 bases between them. CDR1 and CDR2 from the germline V gene are SGHAT and FQNNGV. CDR3 sequence: CASSFISPVYGYTF. As DNA, the CDR3 is TGTGCCAGCAGCTTTATATCACCGGTCTATGGCTACACCTTC.

Only a few counts were recorded for this clonotype. The V call is TRBV3-1, the J call TRBJ2-2; 8 positions agree with TRBD1. This CDR3 contains 14 residues. Looked up from germline, CDR1 is LGHDT and CDR2 is YNNKEL (reference sequence). V trimming: 6 bases; J trimming: 3 bases; junction bases outside the gene matches: 3. The CDR3, as DNA: TGTGCCAGCAGTGTGACAGGGGACACCGGGGAGCTGTTTTTT. This codes for CASSVTGDTGELFF. The whole variable domain, remainder taken from reference TRBV3-1 and TRBJ2-2, is DTAVSQTPKYLVTQMGNDKSIKCEQNLGHDTMYWYKQDSKKFLKIMFSYNNKELIINETVPNRFSPKSPDKAHLNLHINSLELGDSAVYFCASSVTGDTGELFFGEGSRLTVL.

V gene TRBV20-1 combines with J gene TRBJ2-5; TRBD2 matches 14 bases. The germline V gene has CDR1 DFQATT and CDR2 SNEGSKA (reference sequence). The CDR3 runs to 16 residues. J was trimmed by 0 bases and V by 1 base; bases with no gene match: 1. The CDR3 sequence is CSARGLAGGYQETQYF. CDR3 DNA: TGCAGTGCTAGAGGACTAGCGGGGGGGTACCAAGAGACCCAGTACTTC.

The chain employs TRBV15 and TRBJ2-1; TRBD2 matches at 8 bases. Germline V gives CDR1 LNHNV, CDR2 YYDKDF (reference sequence). The CDR3 covers 16 residues. J gave up 2 bases and V 0 bases, and 3 bases lay outside the gene matches. CDR3 nucleotides: TGTGCCACCAGCAGAGATCGGGGGGGGACCTACAATGAGCAGTTCTTC. Its protein product is CATSRDRGGTYNEQFF.

This clonotype was seen just once. The CDR3 does not end in the conserved phenylalanine or tryptophan, so this is likely a read error. The limits of the CDR3 on the DNA are not certain, so only TCRdb's listed CDR3 is given. CDR3 in amino acids: CASSAPGGRSYGYTLNTT. The chain recombines TRBV2 with TRBJ2-3; TRBD1, as called in the table, went unchecked against the DNA. From germline, CDR1 is SNHLY and CDR2 FYNNEI. The CDR3 extends over 18 residues, inclusive of both ends.

CDR3 in DNA: TGTGCCACCAGCAGCAATCAGGGGGACAGGGATAATTCACCCCTCCACTTT. This codes for CATSSNQGDRDNSPLHF. The gene calls are TRBV15 and TRBJ1-6, with 9 bases that match TRBD1. Looked up from germline, CDR1 is LNHNV and CDR2 is YYDKDF (reference sequence). Trimming cost V 3 bases and J 5 bases; bases outside gene matches: 8. The CDR3 consists of 17 residues.

This clonotype was seen many times. The V gene is TRBV6-2 or TRBV6-3, the J gene TRBJ1-5; D possibly corresponds to TRBD1 (6 bases). V lost 3 bases and J lost 2, with 20 bases in between. The CDR3 length is 18 residues. From germline, CDR1 is MNHEY and CDR2 SVGEGT. Written as DNA, the CDR3 is TGTGCCAGCAGTTATCGGCGGGGTGGGGGCCTTGGCAATCAGCCCCAGCATTTT. This gives the protein CASSYRRGGGLGNQPQHF.

This clonotype was recorded a few times. CDR3 sequence reads: CASSSTGARQIPYGYTF. CDR3 sequence (DNA): TGTGCCAGTAGTTCGACAGGGGCCCGCCAGATTCCCTATGGCTACACCTTC. The chain uses TRBV19 and TRBJ1-2; the match to TRBD1 covers 8 bases. V shed 5 bases and J 4 bases; nucleotides not matched to a gene: 15. The germline gives CDR1 LNHDA, CDR2 SQIVND (reference sequence). The CDR3 length is 17 residues.

This clonotype was observed many times. This chain links TRBV20-1 with TRBJ1-1, with D hard to call. Germline V gene sequence: CDR1 DFQATT, CDR2 SNEGSKA (reference sequence). The length of the CDR3 is 11 residues. Trimming took 3 bases from V and 7 from J, leaving 9 bases between them. The CDR3 is CSASPHSEAFF. DNA for the CDR3: TGCAGTGCTAGTCCCCATAGTGAAGCTTTCTTT.

This chain uses TRBV20-1 with TRBJ1-1; D ambiguous. Trimming took off 1 base at V and 5 bases at J, with 11 bases between the two ends. The CDR3 runs to 13 residues. Germline CDR1 reads DFQATT; CDR2 reads SNEGSKA (reference sequence). CDR3 residues: CSARGQVGTEAFF. CDR3 nucleotide sequence: TGCAGTGCTAGAGGGCAGGTTGGGACTGAAGCTTTCTTT.

This clonotype was detected ten times or more. The rearrangement uses TRBV2 and TRBJ2-1, with 9 bases identical to TRBD1. The CDR3 extends over 13 amino acids. V lost 8 bases to trimming and J lost 6 bases; unmatched junction nucleotides: 5. Germline V gene data show CDR1 as SNHLY and CDR2 as FYNNEI. The CDR3 protein is CASGDRAGNEQFF. CDR3 nucleotide sequence: TGTGCCAGCGGGGACAGGGCGGGCAATGAGCAGTTCTTC.